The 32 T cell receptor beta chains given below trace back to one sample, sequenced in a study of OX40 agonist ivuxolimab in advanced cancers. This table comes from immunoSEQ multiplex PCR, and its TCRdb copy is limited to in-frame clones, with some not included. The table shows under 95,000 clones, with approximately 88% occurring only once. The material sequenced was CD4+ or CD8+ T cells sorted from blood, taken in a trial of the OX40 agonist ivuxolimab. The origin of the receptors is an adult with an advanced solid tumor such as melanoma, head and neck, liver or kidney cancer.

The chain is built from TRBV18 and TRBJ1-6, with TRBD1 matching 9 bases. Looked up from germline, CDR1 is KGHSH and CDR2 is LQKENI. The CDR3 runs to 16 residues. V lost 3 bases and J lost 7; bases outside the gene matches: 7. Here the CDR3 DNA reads TGTGCCAGCTCACCGTTCGAGGACAGGGGCAATTCACCCCTCCACTTT. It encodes CASSPFEDRGNSPLHF.

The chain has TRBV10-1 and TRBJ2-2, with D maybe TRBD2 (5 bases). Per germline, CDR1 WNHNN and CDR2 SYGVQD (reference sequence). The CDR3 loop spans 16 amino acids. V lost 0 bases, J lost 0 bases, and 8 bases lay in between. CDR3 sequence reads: CASSESTDSNTGELFF. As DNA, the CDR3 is TGCGCCAGCAGTGAGTCGACGGACTCGAACACCGGGGAGCTGTTTTTT.

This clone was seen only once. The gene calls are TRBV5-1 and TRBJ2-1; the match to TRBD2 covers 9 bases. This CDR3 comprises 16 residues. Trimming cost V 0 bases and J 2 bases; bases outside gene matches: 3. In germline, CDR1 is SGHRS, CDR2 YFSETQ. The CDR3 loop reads CASSLGLAGAYNEQFF. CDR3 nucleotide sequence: TGCGCCAGCAGCTTGGGGTTAGCGGGGGCCTACAATGAGCAGTTCTTC.

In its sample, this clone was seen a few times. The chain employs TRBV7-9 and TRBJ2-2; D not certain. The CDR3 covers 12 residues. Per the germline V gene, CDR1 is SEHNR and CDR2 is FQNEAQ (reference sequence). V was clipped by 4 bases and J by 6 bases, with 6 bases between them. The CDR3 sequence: CASSYPPGELFF. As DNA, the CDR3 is TGTGCCAGCAGCTACCCCCCCGGGGAGCTGTTTTTT.

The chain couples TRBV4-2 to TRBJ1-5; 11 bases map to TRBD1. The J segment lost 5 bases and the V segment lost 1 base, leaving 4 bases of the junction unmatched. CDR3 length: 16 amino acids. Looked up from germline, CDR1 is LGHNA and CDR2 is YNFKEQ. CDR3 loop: CASSQVSGQGDQPQHF. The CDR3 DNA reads TGTGCCAGCAGCCAAGTATCGGGACAGGGGGATCAGCCCCAGCATTTT.

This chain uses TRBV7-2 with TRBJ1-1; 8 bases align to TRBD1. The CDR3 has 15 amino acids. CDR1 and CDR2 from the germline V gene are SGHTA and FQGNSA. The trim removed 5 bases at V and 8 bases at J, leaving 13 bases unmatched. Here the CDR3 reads CASSPMGDRSYEAFF. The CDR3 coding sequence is TGTGCCAGCAGCCCGATGGGGGACAGGTCCTACGAAGCTTTCTTT. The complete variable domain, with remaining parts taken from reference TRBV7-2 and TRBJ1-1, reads GAGVSQSPSNKVTEKGKDVELRCDPISGHTALYWYRQSLGQGLEFLIYFQGNSAPDKSGLPSDRFSAERTGGSVSTLTIQRTQQEDSAVYLCASSPMGDRSYEAFFGQGTRLTVV.

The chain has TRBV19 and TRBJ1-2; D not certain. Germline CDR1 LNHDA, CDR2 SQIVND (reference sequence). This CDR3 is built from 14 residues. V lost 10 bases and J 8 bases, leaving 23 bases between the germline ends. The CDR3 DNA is TGTGCCACCCCCCGGGCGGCTCCCGACGGCGGCTACACCTTC. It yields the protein CATPRAAPDGGYTF. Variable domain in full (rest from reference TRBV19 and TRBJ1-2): DGGITQSPKYLFRKEGQNVTLSCEQNLNHDAMYWYRQDPGQGLRLIYYSQIVNDFQKGDIAEGYSVSREKKESFPLTVTSAQKNPTAFYLCATPRAAPDGGYTFGSGTRLTVV.

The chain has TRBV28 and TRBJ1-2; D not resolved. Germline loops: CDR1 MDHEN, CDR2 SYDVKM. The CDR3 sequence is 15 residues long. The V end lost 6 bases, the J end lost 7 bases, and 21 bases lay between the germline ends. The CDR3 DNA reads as TGTGCCAGCAGGACCAACATGGGTAAGGTCGTTGGCTACACCTTC. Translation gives CASRTNMGKVVGYTF.

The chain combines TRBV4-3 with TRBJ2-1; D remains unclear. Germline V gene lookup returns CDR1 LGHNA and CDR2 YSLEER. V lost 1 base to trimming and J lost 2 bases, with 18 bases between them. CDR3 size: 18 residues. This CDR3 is CASSQAFLVSATYNEQFF. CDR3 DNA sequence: TGCGCCAGCAGCCAAGCTTTCTTAGTGTCGGCGACCTACAATGAGCAGTTCTTC.

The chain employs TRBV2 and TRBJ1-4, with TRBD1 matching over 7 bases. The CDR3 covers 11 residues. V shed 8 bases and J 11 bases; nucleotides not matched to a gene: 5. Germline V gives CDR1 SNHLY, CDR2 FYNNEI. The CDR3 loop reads CASAGGWKLFF. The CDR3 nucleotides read TGTGCCAGCGCAGGGGGATGGAAACTGTTTTTT. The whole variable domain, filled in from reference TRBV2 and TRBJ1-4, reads EPEVTQTPSHQVTQMGQEVILRCVPISNHLYFYWYRQILGQKVEFLVSFYNNEISEKSEIFDDQFSVERPDGSNFTLKIRSTKLEDSAMYFCASAGGWKLFFGSGTQLSVL.

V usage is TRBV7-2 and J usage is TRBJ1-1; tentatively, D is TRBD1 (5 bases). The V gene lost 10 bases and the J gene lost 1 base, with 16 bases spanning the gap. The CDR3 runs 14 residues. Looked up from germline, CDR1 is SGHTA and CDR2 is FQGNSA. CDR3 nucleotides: TGTGCCATCGCCCGGCCAGGGAGGAACACTGAAGCTTTCTTT. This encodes CAIARPGRNTEAFF.

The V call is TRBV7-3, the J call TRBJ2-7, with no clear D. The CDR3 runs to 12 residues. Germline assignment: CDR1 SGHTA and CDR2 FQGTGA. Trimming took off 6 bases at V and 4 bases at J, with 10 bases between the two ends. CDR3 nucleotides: TGTGCCAGCAGGCGCTACTCGTACGAGCAGTACGTC. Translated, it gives CASRRYSYEQYV.

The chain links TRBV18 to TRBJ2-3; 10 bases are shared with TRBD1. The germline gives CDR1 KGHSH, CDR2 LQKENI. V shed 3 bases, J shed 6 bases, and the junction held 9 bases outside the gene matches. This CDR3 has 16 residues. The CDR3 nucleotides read TGTGCCAGCTCACCCCCCGGGACAGGGGTAGGTGATACGCAGTATTTT. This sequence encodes CASSPPGTGVGDTQYF.

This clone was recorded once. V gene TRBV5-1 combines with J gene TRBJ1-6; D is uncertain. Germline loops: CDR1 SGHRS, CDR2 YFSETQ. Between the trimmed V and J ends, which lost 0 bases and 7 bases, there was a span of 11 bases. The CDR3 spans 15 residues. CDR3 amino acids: CASSLVSPWNSPLHF. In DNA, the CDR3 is TGCGCCAGCAGCTTGGTCTCCCCGTGGAATTCACCCCTCCACTTT.

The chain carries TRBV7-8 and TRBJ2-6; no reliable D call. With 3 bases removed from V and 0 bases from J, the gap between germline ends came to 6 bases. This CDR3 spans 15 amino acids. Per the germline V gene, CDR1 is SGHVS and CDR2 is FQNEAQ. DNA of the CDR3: TGTGCCAGCAGCTTCCTCTTCTCTGGGGCCAACGTCCTGACTTTC. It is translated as CASSFLFSGANVLTF.

For the CDR3, the DNA is TGTGCCAGCAGTGAATGGGGGAATCAGCCCCAGCATTTT. Translated, it gives CASSEWGNQPQHF. The chain carries TRBV6-5 and TRBJ1-5, with D tentatively TRBD1 (5 bases). In germline, CDR1 is MNHEY, CDR2 SVGAGI. V lost 5 bases to trimming and J lost 4 bases, with 9 bases between them. This CDR3 contains 13 residues.

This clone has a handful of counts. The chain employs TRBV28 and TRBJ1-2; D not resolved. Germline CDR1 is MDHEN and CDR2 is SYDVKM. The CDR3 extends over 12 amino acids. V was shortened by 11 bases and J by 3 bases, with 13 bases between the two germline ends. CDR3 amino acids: CAVGGEYYGYTF. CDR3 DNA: TGTGCCGTGGGCGGCGAGTACTATGGCTACACCTTC.

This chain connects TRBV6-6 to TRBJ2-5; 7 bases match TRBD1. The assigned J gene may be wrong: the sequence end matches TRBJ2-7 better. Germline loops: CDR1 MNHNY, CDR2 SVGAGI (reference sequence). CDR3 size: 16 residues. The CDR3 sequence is CASTYTARGLRDEQYF. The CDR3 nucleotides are TGTGCCAGCACCTACACCGCGAGGGGGCTCCGGGACGAGCAGTACTTC.

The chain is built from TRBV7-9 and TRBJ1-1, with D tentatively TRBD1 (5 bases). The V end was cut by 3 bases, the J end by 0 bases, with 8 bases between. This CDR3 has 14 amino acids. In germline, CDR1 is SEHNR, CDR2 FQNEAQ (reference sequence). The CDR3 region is CASSFQGLNTEAFF. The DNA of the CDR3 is TGTGCCAGCAGCTTTCAGGGCTTGAACACTGAAGCTTTCTTT.

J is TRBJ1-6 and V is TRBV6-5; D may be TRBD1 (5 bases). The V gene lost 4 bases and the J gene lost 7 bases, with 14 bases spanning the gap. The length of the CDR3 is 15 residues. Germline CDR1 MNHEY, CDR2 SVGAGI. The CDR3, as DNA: TGTGCCAGCAGTTCCAGGGAACTGGGAAATTCACCCCTCCACTTT. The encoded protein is CASSSRELGNSPLHF.

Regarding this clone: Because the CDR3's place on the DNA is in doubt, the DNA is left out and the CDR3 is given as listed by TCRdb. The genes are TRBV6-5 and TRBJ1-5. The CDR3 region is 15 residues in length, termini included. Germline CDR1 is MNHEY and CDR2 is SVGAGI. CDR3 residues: CASSSSGTLNQPQHF.

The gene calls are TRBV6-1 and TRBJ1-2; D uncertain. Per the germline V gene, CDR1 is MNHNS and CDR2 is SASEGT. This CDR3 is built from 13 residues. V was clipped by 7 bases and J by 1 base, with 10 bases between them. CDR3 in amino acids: CASKQLDNYGYTF. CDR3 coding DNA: TGTGCCAGCAAACAACTCGATAACTATGGCTACACCTTC.

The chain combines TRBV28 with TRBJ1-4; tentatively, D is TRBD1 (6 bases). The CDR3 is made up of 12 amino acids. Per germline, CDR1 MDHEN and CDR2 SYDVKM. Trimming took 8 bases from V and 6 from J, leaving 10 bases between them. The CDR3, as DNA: TGTGCCAGCCGGAGACAGGATGAAAAACTGTTTTTT. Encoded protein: CASRRQDEKLFF.

CDR3 amino acids: CASSFSGSNEQFF. CDR3 sequence (DNA): TGTGCCAGCAGCTTTTCGGGCAGCAATGAGCAGTTCTTC. The chain joins TRBV5-4 to TRBJ2-1; D remains ambiguous. The CDR3 has 13 residues. Germline-derived CDR1 and CDR2 are SGHNT and YYREEE (reference sequence). V gave up 2 bases and J gave up 6 bases, with 9 bases separating them.

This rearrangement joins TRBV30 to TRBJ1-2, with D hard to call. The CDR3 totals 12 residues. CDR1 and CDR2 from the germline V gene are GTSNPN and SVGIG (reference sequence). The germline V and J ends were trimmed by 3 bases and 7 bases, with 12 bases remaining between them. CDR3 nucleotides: TGTGCCTGGAGCGGCAGACGGTTTGGCTACACCTTC. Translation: CAWSGRRFGYTF.

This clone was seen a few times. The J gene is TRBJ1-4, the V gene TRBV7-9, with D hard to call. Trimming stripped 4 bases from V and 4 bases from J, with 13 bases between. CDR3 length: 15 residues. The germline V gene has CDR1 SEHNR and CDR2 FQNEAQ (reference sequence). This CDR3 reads CASSSRAGDNEKLFF. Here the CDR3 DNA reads TGTGCCAGCAGCTCCCGGGCAGGAGATAATGAAAAACTGTTTTTT.

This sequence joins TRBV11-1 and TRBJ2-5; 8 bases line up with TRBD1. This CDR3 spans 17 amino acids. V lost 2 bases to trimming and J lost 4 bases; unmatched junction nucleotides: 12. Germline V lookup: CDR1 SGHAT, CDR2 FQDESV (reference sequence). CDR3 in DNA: TGTGCCAGCAGCTTAAGGGGTGGACAGGGTTCGGGAGAGACCCAGTACTTC. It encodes CASSLRGGQGSGETQYF.

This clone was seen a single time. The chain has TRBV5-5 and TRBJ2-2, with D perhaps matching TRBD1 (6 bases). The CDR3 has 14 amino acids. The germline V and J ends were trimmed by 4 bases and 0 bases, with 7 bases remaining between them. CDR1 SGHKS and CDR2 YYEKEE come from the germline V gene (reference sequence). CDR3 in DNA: TGTGCCAGCAGCAGGACAGCGAACACCGGGGAGCTGTTTTTT. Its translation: CASSRTANTGELFF.

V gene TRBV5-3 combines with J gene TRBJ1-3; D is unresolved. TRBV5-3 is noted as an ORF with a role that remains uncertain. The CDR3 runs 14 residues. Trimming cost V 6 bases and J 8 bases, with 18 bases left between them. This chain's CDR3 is CARIPGFGGYTIYF. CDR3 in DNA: TGTGCCAGAATCCCGGGCTTTGGAGGATACACCATATATTTT.

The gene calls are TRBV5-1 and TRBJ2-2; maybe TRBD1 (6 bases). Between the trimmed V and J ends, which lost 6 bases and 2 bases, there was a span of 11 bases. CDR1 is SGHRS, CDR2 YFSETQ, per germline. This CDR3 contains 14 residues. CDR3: CASKGGTNTGELFF. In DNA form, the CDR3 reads TGCGCCAGCAAAGGGGGTACAAACACCGGGGAGCTGTTTTTT.

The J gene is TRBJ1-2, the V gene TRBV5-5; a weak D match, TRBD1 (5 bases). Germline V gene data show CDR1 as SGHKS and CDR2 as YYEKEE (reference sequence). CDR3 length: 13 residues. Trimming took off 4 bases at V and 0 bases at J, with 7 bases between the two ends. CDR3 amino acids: CASSLTANYGYTF. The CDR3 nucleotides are TGTGCCAGCAGCCTGACAGCTAACTATGGCTACACCTTC. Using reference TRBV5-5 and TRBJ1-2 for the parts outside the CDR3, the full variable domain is DAGVTQSPTHLIKTRGQQVTLRCSPISGHKSVSWYQQVLGQGPQFIFQYYEKEERGRGNFPDRFSARQFPNYSSELNVNALLLGDSALYLCASSLTANYGYTFGSGTRLTVV.

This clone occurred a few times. The CDR3 DNA is TGTGCCAGCAGCTTCGACAGCAAAACTGAAGCTTTCTTT. As protein: CASSFDSKTEAFF. The gene calls are TRBV7-3 and TRBJ1-1, with a possible D match to TRBD1 (5 bases). The V end lost 3 bases, the J end lost 5 bases, and 10 bases lay between the germline ends. Germline assignment: CDR1 SGHTA and CDR2 FQGTGA. The length of the CDR3 is 13 residues.